Sequencing of this T cell receptor beta chain was carried out in a study of OX40 agonist ivuxolimab in advanced cancers. In terms of the full investigation: Ivuxolimab was an agonistic, fully human IgG2 monoclonal antibody directed against OX40 (CD134), a costimulatory receptor. Intravenous ivuxolimab was administered to patients every 2 weeks at six dose levels: 0.01, 0.1, 0.3, 1.5, 3 and 10 mg/kg. Three dose-escalation patients achieved partial responses, one with hepatocellular carcinoma and two with cutaneous melanoma. In the dose-escalation cohort, 70% to 90% of patients were male, and the mean age was approximately 60 years with a range of 23 to 79. The paper describes the monotherapy dose-escalation part (N of about 47 patients) of the phase I trial of ivuxolimab. Patients were allowed to have had prior anti-PD-1, anti-PD-L1 or anti-CTLA-4 therapy, and approximately 40% of the dose-escalation patients had previously received checkpoint inhibitors. Peripheral TCRbeta sequencing was intended to test whether TCR sequence diversity was altered and clonal T-cell expansion was caused by ivuxolimab. Of the roughly 51 dose-escalation patients, hepatocellular carcinoma was present in 19, melanoma in some 15, renal cell carcinoma in 9 and head and neck cancer in 9.

Reading the germline V gene gives CDR1 LGHNA and CDR2 YSLEER. The CDR3 has 16 amino acids, counting the end cysteine and phenylalanine. Only the CDR3 part of the read is kept: 48 bases, read in frame from the first base. Trimming takes 3 bases off V and 7 bases off J; junction bases not matched to a gene: 10. Patients with a history of autoimmune disease or receiving systemic immunosuppression were excluded from the trial. In every dose cohort, peripheral blood was drawn for TCR sequencing at baseline, cycle 4 day 1, and cycle 7 day 1. Samples were obtained from an open-label, multicenter, first-in-human phase I dose-escalation trial of ivuxolimab. Adults with locally advanced or metastatic melanoma, renal cell, hepatocellular, or head and neck squamous cell carcinoma were enrolled in the trial. Before TCR sequencing, CD4+ T cells and CD8+ T cells were sorted from peripheral blood as separate populations.

Genomic DNA was isolated from the sorted cells so that the TCRbeta CDR3 region could be sequenced. The immunoSEQ Assay was used to sequence the TCRbeta CDR3 regions. TCRdb took over this immuneACCESS table, retaining in-frame rearrangements with V and J assigned. Such tables are incomplete; in checked studies, under half of the missing clones stem from an unresolved V gene, and the remainder is unexplained. The sample table holds tens of thousands of clones, of which roughly nine tenths were seen once. Roughly 5% of the sample is in the top ten clones. What the research found in general, with its limitations: In partial responders in the 0.1-3.0 mg/kg groups, normalized peripheral clonal expansion was found to be among the lowest, especially among CD8+ T cells. Which antigens the clonally expanded peripheral T cells were specific for was not determined. At doses of 0.1 to 3.0 mg/kg, clonal expansion of both CD4+ and CD8+ blood T cells was observed from baseline to week 6. On average, CD8+ T cells showed more expanded clones than CD4+ T cells after ivuxolimab. Low levels of normalized T-cell clonal expansion were also seen in some patients who did not respond.

For this clone: Its antigen remains undetermined. No base quality values were provided; no much bigger clone lies one nucleotide off.

The specimen comprised CD4+ or CD8+ T cells sorted from blood, sampled in a trial of the OX40 agonist ivuxolimab. The source is an adult with an advanced solid tumor such as melanoma, head and neck, liver or kidney cancer. The rearranged chain carries TRBV4-3 and TRBJ2-7; TRBD2 agrees with 12 junctional bases. The DNA sequence is given as TGCGCCAGCAGCCATAGGACTAGCGGGACTCCGGGTGAGCAGTACTTC. It translates to CASSHRTSGTPGEQYF.